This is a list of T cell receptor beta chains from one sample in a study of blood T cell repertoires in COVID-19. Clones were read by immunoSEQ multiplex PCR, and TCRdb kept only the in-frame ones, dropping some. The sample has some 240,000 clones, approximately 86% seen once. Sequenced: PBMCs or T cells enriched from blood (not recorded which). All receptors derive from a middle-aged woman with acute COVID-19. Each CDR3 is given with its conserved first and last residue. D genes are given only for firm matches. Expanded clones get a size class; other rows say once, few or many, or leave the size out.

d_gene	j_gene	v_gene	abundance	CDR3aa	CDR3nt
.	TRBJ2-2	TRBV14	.	CASSQSQIPGELFF	TGTGCCAGCAGCCAATCACAGATCCCCGGGGAGCTGTTTTTT
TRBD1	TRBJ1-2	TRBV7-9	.	CASSREGGDGYTF	TGTGCCAGCAGCCGAGAAGGGGGCGATGGCTACACCTTC
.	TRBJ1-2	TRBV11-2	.	CASSLDGADGYTF	TGTGCCAGCAGCTTAGATGGGGCAGATGGCTACACCTTC
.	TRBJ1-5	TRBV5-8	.	CASVEREIVSQPQHF	TGTGCCAGCGTCGAACGGGAAATTGTCAGCCAGCCCCAGCATTTT
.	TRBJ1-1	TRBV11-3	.	CASSLDRWGLNPRTEAFF	TGTGCCAGCAGCTTAGATCGTTGGGGCCTAAACCCTAGGACTGAAGCTTTCTTT
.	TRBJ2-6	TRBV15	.	CATSPDSPGVRANVLTF	TGTGCCACCAGCCCCGATTCCCCGGGGGTTAGGGCCAACGTCCTGACTTTC
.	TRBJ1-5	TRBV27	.	CASSFYRDGGNQPQHF	TGTGCCAGCAGTTTCTACAGGGATGGTGGCAATCAGCCCCAGCATTTT
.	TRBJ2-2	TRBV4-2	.	CASSQADRGPLAGVTGELFF	TGTGCCAGCAGCCAGGCAGACAGGGGGCCTCTAGCGGGAGTTACCGGGGAGCTGTTTTTT
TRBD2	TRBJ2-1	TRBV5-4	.	CASSTGTSGYNEQFF	TGTGCCAGCAGCACGGGGACTAGCGGATACAATGAGCAGTTCTTC
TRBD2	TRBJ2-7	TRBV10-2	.	CASSPPSGTASYEQYF	TGCGCCAGCAGCCCACCTAGCGGGACAGCCTCCTACGAGCAGTACTTC
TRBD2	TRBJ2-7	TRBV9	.	CASSSRLAGNVYEQYF	TGTGCCAGCAGCTCCCGACTAGCGGGAAATGTCTACGAGCAGTACTTC
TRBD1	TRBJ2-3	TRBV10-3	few	CAISETAQGGTDTQYF	TGTGCCATCAGTGAAACCGCCCAGGGGGGCACAGATACGCAGTATTTT
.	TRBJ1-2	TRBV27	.	CASSRSGDSVAYGYTF	TGTGCCAGCAGCCGATCGGGAGATTCGGTTGCCTATGGCTACACCTTC
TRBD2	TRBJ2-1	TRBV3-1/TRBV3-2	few	CASSLGTSEYNEQFF	TGTGCCAGCAGCCTCGGGACTAGCGAATACAATGAGCAGTTCTTC